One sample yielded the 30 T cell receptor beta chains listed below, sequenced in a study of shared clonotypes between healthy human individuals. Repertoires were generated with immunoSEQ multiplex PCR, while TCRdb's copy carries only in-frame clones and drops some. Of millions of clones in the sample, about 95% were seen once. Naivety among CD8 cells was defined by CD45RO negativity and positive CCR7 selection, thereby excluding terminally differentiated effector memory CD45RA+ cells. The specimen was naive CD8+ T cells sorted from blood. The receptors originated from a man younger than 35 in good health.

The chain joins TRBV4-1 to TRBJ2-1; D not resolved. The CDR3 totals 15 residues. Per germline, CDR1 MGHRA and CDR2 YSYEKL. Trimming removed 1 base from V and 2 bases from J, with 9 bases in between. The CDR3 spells CASSQGQRTYNEQFF. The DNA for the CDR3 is TGCGCCAGCAGCCAAGGTCAGAGAACCTACAATGAGCAGTTCTTC.

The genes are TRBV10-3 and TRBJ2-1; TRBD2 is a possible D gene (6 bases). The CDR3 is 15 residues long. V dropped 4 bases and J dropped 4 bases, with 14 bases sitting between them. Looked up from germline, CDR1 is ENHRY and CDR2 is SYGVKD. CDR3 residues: CAISAEGGPYNEQFF. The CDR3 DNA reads TGTGCCATCAGTGCCGAGGGAGGTCCTTACAATGAGCAGTTCTTC.

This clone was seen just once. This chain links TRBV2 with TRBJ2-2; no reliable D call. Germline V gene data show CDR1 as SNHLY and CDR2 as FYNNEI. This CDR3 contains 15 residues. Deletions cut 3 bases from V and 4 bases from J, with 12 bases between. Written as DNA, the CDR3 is TGTGCCAGCAGTGAGACCGGAACCTTCACCGGGGAGCTGTTTTTT. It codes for CASSETGTFTGELFF.

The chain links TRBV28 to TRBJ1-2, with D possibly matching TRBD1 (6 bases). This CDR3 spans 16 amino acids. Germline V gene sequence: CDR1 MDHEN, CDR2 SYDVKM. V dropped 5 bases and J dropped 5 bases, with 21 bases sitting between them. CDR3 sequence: CASSLGRGGPNYGYTF. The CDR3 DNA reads TGTGCCAGCAGTCTGGGCCGGGGGGGGCCGAATTATGGCTACACCTTC.

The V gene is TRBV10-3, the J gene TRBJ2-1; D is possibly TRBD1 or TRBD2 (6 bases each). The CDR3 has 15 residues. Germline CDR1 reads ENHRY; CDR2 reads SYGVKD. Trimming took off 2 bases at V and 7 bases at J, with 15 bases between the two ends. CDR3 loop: CAISERGEMGNEQFF. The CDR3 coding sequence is TGTGCCATCAGTGAGAGGGGGGAGATGGGGAATGAGCAGTTCTTC.

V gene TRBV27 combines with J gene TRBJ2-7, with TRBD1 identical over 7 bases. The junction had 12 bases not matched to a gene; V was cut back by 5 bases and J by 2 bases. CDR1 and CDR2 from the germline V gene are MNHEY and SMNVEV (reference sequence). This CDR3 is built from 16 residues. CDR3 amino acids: CASSTSAGTVTYEQYF. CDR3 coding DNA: TGTGCCAGCAGTACATCTGCCGGGACAGTCACCTACGAGCAGTACTTC.

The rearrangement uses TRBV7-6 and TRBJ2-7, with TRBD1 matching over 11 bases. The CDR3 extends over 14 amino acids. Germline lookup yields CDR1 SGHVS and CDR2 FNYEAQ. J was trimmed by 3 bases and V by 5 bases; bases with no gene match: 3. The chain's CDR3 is CASSQGTGGYEQYF. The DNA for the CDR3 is TGTGCCAGCAGCCAAGGGACAGGGGGCTACGAGCAGTACTTC.

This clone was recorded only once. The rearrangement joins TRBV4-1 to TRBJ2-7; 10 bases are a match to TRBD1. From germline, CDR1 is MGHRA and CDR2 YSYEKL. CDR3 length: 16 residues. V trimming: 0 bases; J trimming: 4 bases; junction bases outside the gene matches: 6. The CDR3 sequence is CASSQEKGQGTYEQYF. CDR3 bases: TGCGCCAGCAGCCAAGAGAAGGGACAGGGGACGTACGAGCAGTACTTC.

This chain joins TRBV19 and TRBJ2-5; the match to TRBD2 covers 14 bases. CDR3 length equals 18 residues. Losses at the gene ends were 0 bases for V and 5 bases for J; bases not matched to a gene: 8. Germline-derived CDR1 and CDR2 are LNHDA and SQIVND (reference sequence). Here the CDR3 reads CASSIEATSGGAAETQYF. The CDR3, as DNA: TGTGCCAGTAGTATAGAGGCGACTAGCGGGGGGGCCGCTGAGACCCAGTACTTC.

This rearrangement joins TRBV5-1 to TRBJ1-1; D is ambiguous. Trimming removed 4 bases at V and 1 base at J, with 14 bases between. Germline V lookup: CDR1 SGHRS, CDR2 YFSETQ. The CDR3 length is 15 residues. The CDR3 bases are TGCGCCAGCAGCGCTCACCGGGCGGAGAACACTGAAGCTTTCTTT. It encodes CASSAHRAENTEAFF.

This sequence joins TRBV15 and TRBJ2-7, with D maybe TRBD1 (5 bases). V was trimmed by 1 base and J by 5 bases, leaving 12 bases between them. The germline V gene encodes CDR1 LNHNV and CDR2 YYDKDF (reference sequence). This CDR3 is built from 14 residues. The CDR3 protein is CATSRAGREDEQYF. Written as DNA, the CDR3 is TGTGCCACCAGCAGAGCTGGCAGGGAAGACGAGCAGTACTTC.

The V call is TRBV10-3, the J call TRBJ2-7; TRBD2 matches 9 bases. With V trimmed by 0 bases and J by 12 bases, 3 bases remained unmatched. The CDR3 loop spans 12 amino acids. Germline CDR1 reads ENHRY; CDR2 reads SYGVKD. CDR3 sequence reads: CAISESLAGVYF. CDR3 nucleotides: TGTGCCATCAGTGAGTCTTTAGCGGGGGTGTACTTC.

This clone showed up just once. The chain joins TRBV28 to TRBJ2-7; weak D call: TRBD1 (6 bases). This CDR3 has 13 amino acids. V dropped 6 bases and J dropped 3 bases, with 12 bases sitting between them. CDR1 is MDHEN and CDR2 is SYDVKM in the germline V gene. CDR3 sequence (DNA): TGTGCCAGCAGGCTTAACAGGGACTACGAGCAGTACTTC. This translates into CASRLNRDYEQYF.

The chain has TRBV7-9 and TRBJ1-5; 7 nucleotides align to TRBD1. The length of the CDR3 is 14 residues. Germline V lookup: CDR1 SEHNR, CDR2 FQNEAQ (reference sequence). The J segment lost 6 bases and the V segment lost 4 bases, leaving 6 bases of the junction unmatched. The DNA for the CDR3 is TGTGCCAGCAGCTCGCAGGGGGTAGGTCAGCCCCAGCATTTT. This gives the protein CASSSQGVGQPQHF.

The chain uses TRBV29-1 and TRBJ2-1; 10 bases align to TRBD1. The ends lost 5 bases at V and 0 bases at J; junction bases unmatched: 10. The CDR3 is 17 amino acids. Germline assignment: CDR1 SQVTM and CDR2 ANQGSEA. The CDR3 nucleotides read TGCAGCGTTTCCGGGACAGGGGTGAAAAGCTCCTACAATGAGCAGTTCTTC. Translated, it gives CSVSGTGVKSSYNEQFF.

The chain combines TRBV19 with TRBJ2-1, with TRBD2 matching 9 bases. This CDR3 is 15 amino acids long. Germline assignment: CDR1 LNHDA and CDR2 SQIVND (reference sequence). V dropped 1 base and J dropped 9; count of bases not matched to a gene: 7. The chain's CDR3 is CASSIGAGGPVEQFF. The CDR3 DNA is TGTGCCAGTAGTATAGGGGCGGGAGGGCCGGTTGAGCAGTTCTTC.

CDR3: CASALGLAGVGNEQFF. For the CDR3, the DNA is TGCGCCAGCGCTCTGGGGCTAGCGGGAGTTGGTAATGAGCAGTTCTTC. The V gene is TRBV4-1, the J gene TRBJ2-1; 10 bases are a match to TRBD2. J was trimmed by 7 bases and V by 8 bases; bases with no gene match: 14. The CDR3 is 16 residues long. Germline CDR1 MGHRA, CDR2 YSYEKL.

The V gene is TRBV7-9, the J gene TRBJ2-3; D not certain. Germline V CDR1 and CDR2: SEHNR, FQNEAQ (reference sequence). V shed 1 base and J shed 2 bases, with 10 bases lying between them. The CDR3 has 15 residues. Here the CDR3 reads CASSLEVHNTDTQYF. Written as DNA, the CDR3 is TGTGCCAGCAGCTTAGAGGTCCACAACACAGATACGCAGTATTTT.

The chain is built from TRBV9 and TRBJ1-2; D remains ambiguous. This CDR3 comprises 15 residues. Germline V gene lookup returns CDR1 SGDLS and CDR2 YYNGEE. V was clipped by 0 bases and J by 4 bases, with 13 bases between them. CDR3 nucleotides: TGTGCCAGCAGCGTAGCTGGGGATGTCGGCTATGGCTACACCTTC. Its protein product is CASSVAGDVGYGYTF.

CDR3 residues: CSVDGREETQYF. The CDR3 coding sequence is TGCAGCGTTGATGGCAGGGAAGAGACCCAGTACTTC. The V call is TRBV29-1, the J call TRBJ2-5, with D possibly matching TRBD1 (5 bases). The V gene's germline CDR1 is SQVTM and CDR2 ANQGSEA. The CDR3 has 12 amino acids. Trimming took off 3 bases at V and 3 bases at J, with 8 bases between the two ends.

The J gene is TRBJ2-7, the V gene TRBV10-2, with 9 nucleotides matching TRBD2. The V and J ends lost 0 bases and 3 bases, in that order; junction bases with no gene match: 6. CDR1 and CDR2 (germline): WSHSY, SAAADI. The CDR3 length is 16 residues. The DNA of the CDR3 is TGCGCCAGCAGTGAGTCGTTGGCGGGGGGGGTCTACGAGCAGTACTTC. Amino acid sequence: CASSESLAGGVYEQYF.

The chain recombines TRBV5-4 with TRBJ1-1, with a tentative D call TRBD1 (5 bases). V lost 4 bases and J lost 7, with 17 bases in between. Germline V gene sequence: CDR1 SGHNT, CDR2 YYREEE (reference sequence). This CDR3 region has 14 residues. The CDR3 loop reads CASSLGWGTDEAFF. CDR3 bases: TGTGCCAGCAGCCTGGGCTGGGGGACTGATGAAGCTTTCTTT.

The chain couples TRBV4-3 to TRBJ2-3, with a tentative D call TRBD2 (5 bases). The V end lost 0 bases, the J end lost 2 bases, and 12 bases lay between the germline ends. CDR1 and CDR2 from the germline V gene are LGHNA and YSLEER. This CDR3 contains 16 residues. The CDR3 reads CASSQDPGSLTDTQYF. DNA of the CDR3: TGCGCCAGCAGCCAAGACCCGGGATCCCTCACAGATACGCAGTATTTT.

As DNA, the CDR3 is TGTGCCAGCAGTCAGACCTTGGGCAGGAAGTACTATAATTCACCCCTCCACTTT. This codes for CASSQTLGRKYYNSPLHF. This chain uses TRBV27 with TRBJ1-6, with D uncertain. Germline-derived CDR1 and CDR2 are MNHEY and SMNVEV (reference sequence). This CDR3 is built from 18 residues. V was pared by 5 bases and J by 3 bases, with 20 bases between.

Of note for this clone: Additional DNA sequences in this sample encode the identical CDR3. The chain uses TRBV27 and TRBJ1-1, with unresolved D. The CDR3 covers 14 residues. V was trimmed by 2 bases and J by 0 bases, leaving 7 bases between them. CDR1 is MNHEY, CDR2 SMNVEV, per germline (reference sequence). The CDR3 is CASSLVGLNTEAFF. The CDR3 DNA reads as TGTGCCAGCAGTTTAGTCGGTTTGAACACTGAAGCTTTCTTT.

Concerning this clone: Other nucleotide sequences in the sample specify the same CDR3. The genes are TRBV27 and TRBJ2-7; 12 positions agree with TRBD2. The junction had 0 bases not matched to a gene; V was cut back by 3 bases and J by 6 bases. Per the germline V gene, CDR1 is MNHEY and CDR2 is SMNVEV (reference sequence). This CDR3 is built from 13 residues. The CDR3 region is CASSLGLAGEQYF. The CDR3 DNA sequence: TGTGCCAGCAGTTTGGGACTAGCGGGCGAGCAGTACTTC.

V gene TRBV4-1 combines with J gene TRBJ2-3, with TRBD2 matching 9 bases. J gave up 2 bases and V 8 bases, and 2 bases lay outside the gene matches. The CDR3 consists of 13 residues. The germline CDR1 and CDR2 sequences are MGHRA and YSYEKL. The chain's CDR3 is CASAGGVTDTQYF. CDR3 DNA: TGCGCCAGCGCGGGAGGGGTCACAGATACGCAGTATTTT.

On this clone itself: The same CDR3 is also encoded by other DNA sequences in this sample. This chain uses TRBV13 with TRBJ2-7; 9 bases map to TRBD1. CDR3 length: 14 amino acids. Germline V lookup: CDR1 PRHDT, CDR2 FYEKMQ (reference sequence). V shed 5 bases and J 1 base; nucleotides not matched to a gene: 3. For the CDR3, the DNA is TGTGCCAGCAGCCCTGGGACAGGGTCCTACGAGCAGTACTTC. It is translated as CASSPGTGSYEQYF.

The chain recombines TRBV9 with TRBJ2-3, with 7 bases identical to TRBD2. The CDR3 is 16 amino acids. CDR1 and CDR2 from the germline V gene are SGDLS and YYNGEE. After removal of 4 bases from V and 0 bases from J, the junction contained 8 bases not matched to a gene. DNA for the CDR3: TGTGCCAGCAGCTCCCTGGCGGGGGTGAGCACAGATACGCAGTATTTT. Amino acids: CASSSLAGVSTDTQYF.

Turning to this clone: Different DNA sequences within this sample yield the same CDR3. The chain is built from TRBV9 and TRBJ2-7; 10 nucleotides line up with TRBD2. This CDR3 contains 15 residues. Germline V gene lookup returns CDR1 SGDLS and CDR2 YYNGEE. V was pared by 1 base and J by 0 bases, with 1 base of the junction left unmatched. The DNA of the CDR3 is TGTGCCAGCAGCGTATCTAGCGGGAGCTCCTACGAGCAGTACTTC. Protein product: CASSVSSGSSYEQYF. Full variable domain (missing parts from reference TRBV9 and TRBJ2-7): DSGVTQTPKHLITATGQRVTLRCSPRSGDLSVYWYQQSLDQGLQFLIQYYNGEERAKGNILERFSAQQFPDLHSELNLSSLELGDSALYFCASSVSSGSSYEQYFGPGTRLTVT.